The rows below give T cell receptor beta chains drawn from one sample of a study of T cells after posttransplantation cyclophosphamide. The table came from immunoSEQ multiplex PCR; TCRdb's copy has only in-frame clones and leaves some out. The profile shows 31,000 or so clones, 91% of them singletons. The sequenced sample consisted of naive CD4+ T cells sorted from blood. All receptors derive from a man aged 30-40 years in good health and a related stem cell transplant donor. CDR3s leave out the opening cysteine and the closing phenylalanine or tryptophan. Not every row has a clone size; where given, it reads once, few, many or a size class.

size: -; V: TRBV9; J: TRBJ1-4; CDR3: ASSAWGGADLNEKLF
size: -; V: TRBV7-3; J: TRBJ2-1; CDR3: ASSLMTGNEQF
size: -; V: TRBV11-3; J: TRBJ2-3; CDR3: ASSGLTGDTQY
size: -; V: TRBV7-3; J: TRBJ2-1; CDR3: ASSSPGERGYNEQF
size: -; V: TRBV28; J: TRBJ2-3; CDR3: ASSLYRDTSQY
size: -; V: TRBV19; J: TRBJ1-2; CDR3: ASSPPETAYGYT
size: -; V: TRBV18; J: TRBJ1-5; CDR3: ASSINRGEQPQH
size: -; V: TRBV29-1; J: TRBJ2-3; CDR3: SVSGASTDTQY
size: -; V: TRBV6-5; J: TRBJ1-3; CDR3: ASRDSSGNTIY
size: -; V: TRBV28; J: TRBJ1-2; CDR3: ASSLPGQGGDGYT
size: -; V: TRBV7-2; J: TRBJ2-3; CDR3: ASSLIGATSTDTQY
size: once; V: TRBV11-3; J: TRBJ2-5; CDR3: ASSFRGGETQY
size: -; V: TRBV6-5; J: TRBJ2-7; CDR3: ASSLSQGSYEQY
size: -; V: TRBV11-2; J: TRBJ2-7; CDR3: ASSSNRVRTYEQY
size: once; V: TRBV6-6; J: TRBJ2-5; CDR3: ASSRDRGQETQY
size: -; V: TRBV6-1; J: TRBJ2-7; CDR3: ASSLQGYEQY
size: -; V: TRBV6-5; J: TRBJ1-1; CDR3: ASSSQDTEAF
size: -; V: TRBV27; J: TRBJ2-3; CDR3: ASRPLGLASTDTQY
size: once; V: TRBV5-1; J: TRBJ2-5; CDR3: ASSPALGIQETQY
size: -; V: TRBV5-1; J: TRBJ1-4; CDR3: ASSYSTGATNEKLF
size: once; V: TRBV7-3; J: TRBJ2-1; CDR3: ASSLTAGGSHEQF
size: -; V: TRBV6-5; J: TRBJ1-2; CDR3: ASSPGVGGYT
size: -; V: TRBV10-3; J: TRBJ1-3; CDR3: AISDPSGLSSGNTIY
size: -; V: TRBV5-6; J: TRBJ1-2; CDR3: ASSLSLGRDYGYT
size: few; V: TRBV6-1; J: TRBJ1-1; CDR3: ASSMTVGTEAF
size: -; V: TRBV9; J: TRBJ1-2; CDR3: ASSAGVGLGPGYT
size: -; V: TRBV7-3; J: TRBJ2-1; CDR3: ASSLLAGEYNEQF
size: -; V: TRBV11-3; J: TRBJ2-1; CDR3: ASSLGSDRDNEQF
size: -; V: TRBV5-1; J: TRBJ1-2; CDR3: ASSLESEIYGYT
size: -; V: TRBV5-6; J: TRBJ2-3; CDR3: ASSLSTLSTDTQY
size: -; V: TRBV19; J: TRBJ2-7; CDR3: ASSTMGLAKGEQY
size: -; V: TRBV6-5; J: TRBJ1-1; CDR3: ASGRDTEAF